This TCR beta chain was identified in a study of blood T cell repertoires in COVID-19. Overall study context: The United States, Italy and Spain provided the acute and convalescent COVID-19 samples. T cells, B-cell-depleted T cells, or PBMCs provided the cDNA or gDNA that served as material.

This study enrolled people aged roughly 18 to 90 from 24 US geographic areas. Participant reports of clinical history set cohort assignment. Sequenced by immunoSEQ multiplex PCR; TCRdb stores in-frame clones only, minus some. The data hold approximately 290,000 clones, with about 90% observed a single time. Trimming took 6 bases from V and 9 from J; bases not matched to a gene: 10. Per the germline V gene, CDR1 is SGHAT and CDR2 is FQNNGV. This CDR3 has 14 residues. Sequencing used PBMCs or T cells enriched from blood (not recorded which). This clonotype was sampled from a woman younger than 35 with acute COVID-19. V gene TRBV11-2 combines with J gene TRBJ1-5; 8 bases align to TRBD1. CDR3 in amino acids: CASSPSGGGGPQHF. The CDR3 DNA is TGTGCCAGCAGTCCCTCAGGGGGCGGGGGGCCCCAGCATTTT.